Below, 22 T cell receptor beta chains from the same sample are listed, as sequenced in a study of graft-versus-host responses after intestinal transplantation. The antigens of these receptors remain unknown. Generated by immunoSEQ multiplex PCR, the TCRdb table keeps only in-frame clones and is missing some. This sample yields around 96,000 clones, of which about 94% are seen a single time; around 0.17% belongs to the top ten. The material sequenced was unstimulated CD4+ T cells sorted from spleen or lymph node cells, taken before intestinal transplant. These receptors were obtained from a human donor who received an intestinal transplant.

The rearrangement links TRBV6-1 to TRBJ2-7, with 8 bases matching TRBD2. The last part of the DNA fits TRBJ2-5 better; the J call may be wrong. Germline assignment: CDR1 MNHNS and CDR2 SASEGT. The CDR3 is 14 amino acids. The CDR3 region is CASSAGGPQETQYF. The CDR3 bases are TGTGCCAGCTCGGCGGGGGGTCCCCAAGAGACCCAGTACTTC.

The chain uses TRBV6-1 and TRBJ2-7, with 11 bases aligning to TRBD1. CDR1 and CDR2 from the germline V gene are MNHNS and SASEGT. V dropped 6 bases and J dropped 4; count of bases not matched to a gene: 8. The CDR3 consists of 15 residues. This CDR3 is CASRVPGQGVYEQYF. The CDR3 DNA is TGTGCCAGCAGAGTCCCGGGACAGGGGGTATACGAGCAGTACTTC.

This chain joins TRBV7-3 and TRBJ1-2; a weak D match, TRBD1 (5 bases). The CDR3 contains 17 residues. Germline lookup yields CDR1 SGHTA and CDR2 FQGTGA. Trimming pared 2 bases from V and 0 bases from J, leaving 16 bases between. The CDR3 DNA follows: TGTGCCAGCAGCTTATTGGGGGGACCCTCCCCTAACTATGGCTACACCTTC. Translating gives CASSLLGGPSPNYGYTF.

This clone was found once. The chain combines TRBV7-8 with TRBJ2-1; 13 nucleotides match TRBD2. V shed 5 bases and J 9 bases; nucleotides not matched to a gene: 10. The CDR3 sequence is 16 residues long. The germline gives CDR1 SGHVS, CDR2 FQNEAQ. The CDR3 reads CASSLRLAGGRSEQFF. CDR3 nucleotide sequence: TGTGCCAGCAGCCTCCGACTAGCGGGGGGCCGGAGTGAGCAGTTCTTC.

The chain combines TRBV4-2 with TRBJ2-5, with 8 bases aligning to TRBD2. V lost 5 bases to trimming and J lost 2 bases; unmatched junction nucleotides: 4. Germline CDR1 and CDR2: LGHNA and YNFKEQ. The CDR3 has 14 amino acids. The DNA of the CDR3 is TGTGCCAGCAGCGTCGTAGCGGGGCAAGAGACCCAGTACTTC. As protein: CASSVVAGQETQYF.

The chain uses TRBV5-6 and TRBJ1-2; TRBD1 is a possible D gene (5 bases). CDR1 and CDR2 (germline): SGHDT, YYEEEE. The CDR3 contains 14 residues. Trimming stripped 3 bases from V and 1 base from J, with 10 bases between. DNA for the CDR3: TGTGCCAGCAGCTCCCAGGGCTTTAACTATGGCTACACCTTC. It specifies CASSSQGFNYGYTF. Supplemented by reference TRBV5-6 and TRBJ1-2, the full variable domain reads DAGVTQSPTHLIKTRGQQVTLRCSPKSGHDTVSWYQQALGQGPQFIFQYYEEEERQRGNFPDRFSGHQFPNYSSELNVNALLLGDSALYLCASSSQGFNYGYTFGSGTRLTVV.

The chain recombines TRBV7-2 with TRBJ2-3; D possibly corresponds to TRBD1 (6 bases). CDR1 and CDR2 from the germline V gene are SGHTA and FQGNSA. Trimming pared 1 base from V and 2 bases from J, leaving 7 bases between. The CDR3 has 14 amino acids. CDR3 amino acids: CASSLGQDTDTQYF. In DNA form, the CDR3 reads TGTGCCAGCAGCTTAGGACAGGACACAGATACGCAGTATTTT.

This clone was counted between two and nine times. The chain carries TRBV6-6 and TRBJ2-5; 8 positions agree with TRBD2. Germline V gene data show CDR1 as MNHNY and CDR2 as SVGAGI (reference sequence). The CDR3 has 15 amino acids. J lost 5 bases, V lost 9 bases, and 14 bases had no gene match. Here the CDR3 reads CASHSAGGPRETQYF. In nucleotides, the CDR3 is TGTGCCAGTCATAGTGCGGGGGGCCCGCGGGAGACCCAGTACTTC.

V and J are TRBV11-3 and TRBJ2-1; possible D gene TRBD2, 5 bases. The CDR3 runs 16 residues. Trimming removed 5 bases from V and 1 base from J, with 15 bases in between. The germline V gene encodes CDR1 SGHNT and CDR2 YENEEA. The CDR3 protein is CASSALGSGSYNEQFF. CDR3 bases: TGTGCCAGCAGCGCCCTGGGGAGCGGATCCTACAATGAGCAGTTCTTC.

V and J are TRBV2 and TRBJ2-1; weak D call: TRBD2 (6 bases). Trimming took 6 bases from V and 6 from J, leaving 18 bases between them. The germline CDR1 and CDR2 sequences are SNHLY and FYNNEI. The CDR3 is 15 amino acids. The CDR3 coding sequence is TGTGCCAGCAGCCGACTAGTAGGGACGATCAATGAGCAGTTCTTC. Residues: CASSRLVGTINEQFF.

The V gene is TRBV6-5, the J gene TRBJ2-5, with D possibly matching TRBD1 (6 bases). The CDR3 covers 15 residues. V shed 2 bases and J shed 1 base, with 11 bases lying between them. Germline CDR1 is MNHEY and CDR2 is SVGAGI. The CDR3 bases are TGTGCCAGCAGTTACGGCAGGGGTTTCCAAGAGACCCAGTACTTC. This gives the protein CASSYGRGFQETQYF.

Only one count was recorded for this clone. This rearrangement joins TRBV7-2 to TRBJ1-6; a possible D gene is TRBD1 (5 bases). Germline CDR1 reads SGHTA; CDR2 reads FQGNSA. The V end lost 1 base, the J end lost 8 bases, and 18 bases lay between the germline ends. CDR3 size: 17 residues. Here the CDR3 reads CASSLGSFLAGDSPLHF. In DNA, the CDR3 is TGTGCCAGCAGCTTAGGCTCTTTTCTAGCGGGGGATTCACCCCTCCACTTT.

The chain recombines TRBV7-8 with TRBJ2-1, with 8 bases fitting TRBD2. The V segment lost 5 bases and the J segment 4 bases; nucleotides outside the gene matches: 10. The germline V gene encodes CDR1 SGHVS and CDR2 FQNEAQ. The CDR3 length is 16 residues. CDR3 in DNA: TGTGCCAGCAGCGAACCCAGGACTAGCTCTTACAATGAGCAGTTCTTC. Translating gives CASSEPRTSSYNEQFF.

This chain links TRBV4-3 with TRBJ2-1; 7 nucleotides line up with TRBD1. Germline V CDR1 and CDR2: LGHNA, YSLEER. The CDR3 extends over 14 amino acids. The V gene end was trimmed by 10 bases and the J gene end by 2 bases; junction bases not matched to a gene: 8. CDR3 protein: CANPPRGTYNEQFF. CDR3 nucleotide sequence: TGCGCCAACCCCCCCAGGGGGACCTACAATGAGCAGTTCTTC.

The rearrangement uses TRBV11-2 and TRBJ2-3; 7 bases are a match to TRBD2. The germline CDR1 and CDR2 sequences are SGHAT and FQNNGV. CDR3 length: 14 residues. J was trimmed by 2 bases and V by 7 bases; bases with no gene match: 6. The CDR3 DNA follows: TGTGCCAGCAACCCGGGACTACCCACAGATACGCAGTATTTT. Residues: CASNPGLPTDTQYF.

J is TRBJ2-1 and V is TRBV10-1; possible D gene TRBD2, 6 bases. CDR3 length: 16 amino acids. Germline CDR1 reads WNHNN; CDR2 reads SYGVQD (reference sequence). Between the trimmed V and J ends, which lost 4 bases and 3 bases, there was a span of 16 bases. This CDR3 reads CASSAPTAGVYNEQFF. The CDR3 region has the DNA TGCGCCAGCAGTGCTCCCACAGCGGGTGTCTACAATGAGCAGTTCTTC.

The CDR3 DNA reads TGCGCCAGCAGCTTGCAGGGGGTCGACAGGGCCGGGGAGCTGTTTTTT. Residues: CASSLQGVDRAGELFF. The chain carries TRBV5-1 and TRBJ2-2; 7 bases are shared with TRBD1. The V gene end was trimmed by 1 base and the J gene end by 6 bases; junction bases not matched to a gene: 9. This CDR3 spans 16 amino acids. Germline V lookup: CDR1 SGHRS, CDR2 YFSETQ.

CDR3 region: CASGGRGLNTEAFF. The CDR3 DNA sequence: TGTGCCAGCGGAGGCAGGGGGCTGAACACTGAAGCTTTCTTT. V usage is TRBV6-5 and J usage is TRBJ1-1, with 8 nucleotides matching TRBD1. Per the germline V gene, CDR1 is MNHEY and CDR2 is SVGAGI. The ends lost 8 bases at V and 0 bases at J; junction bases unmatched: 5. The CDR3 covers 14 residues.

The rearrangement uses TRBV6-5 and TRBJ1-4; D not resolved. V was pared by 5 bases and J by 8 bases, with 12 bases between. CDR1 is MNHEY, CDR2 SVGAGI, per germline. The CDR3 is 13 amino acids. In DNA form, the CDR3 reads TGTGCCAGCAGTGACTGGAGGAGGGAAAAACTGTTTTTT. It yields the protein CASSDWRREKLFF.

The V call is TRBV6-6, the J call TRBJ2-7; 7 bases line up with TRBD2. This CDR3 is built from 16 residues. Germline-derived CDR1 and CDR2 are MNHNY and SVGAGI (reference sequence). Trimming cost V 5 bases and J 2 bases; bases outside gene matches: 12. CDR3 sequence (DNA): TGTGCCAGCAGTCCGACCGCTAGCGGTGACACCTACGAGCAGTACTTC. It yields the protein CASSPTASGDTYEQYF.

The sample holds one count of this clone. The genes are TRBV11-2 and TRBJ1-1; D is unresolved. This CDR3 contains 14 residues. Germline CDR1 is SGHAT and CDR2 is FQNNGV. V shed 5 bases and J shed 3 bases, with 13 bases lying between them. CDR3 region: CASSPQVRDTEAFF. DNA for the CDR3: TGTGCCAGCAGCCCCCAGGTGAGGGACACTGAAGCTTTCTTT.

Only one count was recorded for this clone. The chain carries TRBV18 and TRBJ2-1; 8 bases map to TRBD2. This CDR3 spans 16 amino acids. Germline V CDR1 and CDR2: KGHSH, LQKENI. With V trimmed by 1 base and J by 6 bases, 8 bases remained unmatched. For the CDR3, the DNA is TGTGCCAGCTCACCACTAGCGGGACCCTCCCCCAATGAGCAGTTCTTC. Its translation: CASSPLAGPSPNEQFF. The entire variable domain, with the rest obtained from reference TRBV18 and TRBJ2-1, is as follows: NAGVMQNPRHLVRRRGQEARLRCSPMKGHSHVYWYRQLPEEGLKFMVYLQKENIIDESGMPKERFSAEFPKEGPSILRIQQVVRGDSAAYFCASSPLAGPSPNEQFFGPGTRLTVL.